This T cell receptor (beta chain) was identified in a study of response to subunit inactivated influenza vaccine. Findings of the study overall: The authors put forward the suggestion that each seasonal influenza vaccination may bring in only a limited number of new T cells.

CDR3 length equals 14 residues. J gave up 0 bases and V 4 bases, and 6 bases lay outside the gene matches. In germline, CDR1 is SQVTM, CDR2 ANQGSEA. MiXCR was run by TCRdb on the RT-PCR reads, yielding one entry per CDR3 protein. The sample lists 800,000 to 1,000,000 distinct CDR3 sequences, less than 25% occurring once. In the case of this clonotype: The antigen is undetermined.

This clonotype originated in a man aged 45-60 years who received an inactivated influenza vaccine. Sample: PBMCs from blood, taken roughly 5 days after vaccination. This chain connects TRBV29-1 to TRBJ2-7; TRBD1 matches 7 bases. The CDR3 here is CSVGTGLSSYEQYF. In nucleotides, the CDR3 is TGCAGCGTTGGGACAGGTCTGAGCTCCTACGAGCAGTACTTC.